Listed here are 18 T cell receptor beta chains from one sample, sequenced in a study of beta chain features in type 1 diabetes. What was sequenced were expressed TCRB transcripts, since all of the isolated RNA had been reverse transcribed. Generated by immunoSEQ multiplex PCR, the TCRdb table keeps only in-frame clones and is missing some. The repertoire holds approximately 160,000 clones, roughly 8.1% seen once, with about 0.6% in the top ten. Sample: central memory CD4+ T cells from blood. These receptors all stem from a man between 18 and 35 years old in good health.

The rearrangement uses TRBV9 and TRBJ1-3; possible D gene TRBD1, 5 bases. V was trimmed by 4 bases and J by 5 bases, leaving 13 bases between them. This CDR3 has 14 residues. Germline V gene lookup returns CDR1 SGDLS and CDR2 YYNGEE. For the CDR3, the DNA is TGTGCCAGCAGCCCGCAGGGTAGTCGAAACACCATATATTTT. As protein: CASSPQGSRNTIYF. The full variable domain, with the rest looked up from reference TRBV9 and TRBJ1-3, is DSGVTQTPKHLITATGQRVTLRCSPRSGDLSVYWYQQSLDQGLQFLIQYYNGEERAKGNILERFSAQQFPDLHSELNLSSLELGDSALYFCASSPQGSRNTIYFGEGSWLTVV.

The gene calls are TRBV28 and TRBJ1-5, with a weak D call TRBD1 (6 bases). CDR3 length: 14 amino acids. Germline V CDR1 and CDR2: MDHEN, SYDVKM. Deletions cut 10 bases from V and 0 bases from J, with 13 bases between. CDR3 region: CATQGLNSNQPQHF. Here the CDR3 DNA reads TGTGCCACACAGGGCCTGAATAGCAATCAGCCCCAGCATTTT.

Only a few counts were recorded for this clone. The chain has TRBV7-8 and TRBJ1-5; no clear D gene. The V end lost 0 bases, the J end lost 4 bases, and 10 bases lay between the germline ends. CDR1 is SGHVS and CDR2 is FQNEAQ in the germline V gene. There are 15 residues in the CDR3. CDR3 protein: CASSLARFNNQPQHF. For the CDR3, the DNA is TGTGCCAGCAGCTTAGCGCGCTTTAATAATCAGCCCCAGCATTTT.

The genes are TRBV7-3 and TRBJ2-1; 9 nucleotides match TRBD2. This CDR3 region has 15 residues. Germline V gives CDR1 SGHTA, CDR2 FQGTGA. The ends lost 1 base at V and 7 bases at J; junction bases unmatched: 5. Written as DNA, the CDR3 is TGTGCCAGCAGCTTAATAGCGGGAGCACTGAATGAGCAGTTCTTC. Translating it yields CASSLIAGALNEQFF.

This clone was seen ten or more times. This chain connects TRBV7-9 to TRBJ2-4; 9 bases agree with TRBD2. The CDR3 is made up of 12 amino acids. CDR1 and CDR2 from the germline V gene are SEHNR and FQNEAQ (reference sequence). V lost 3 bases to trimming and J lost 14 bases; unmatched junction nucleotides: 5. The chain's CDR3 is CASSFSGSIEYF. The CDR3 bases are TGTGCCAGCAGCTTTAGCGGGAGTATTGAGTACTTC.

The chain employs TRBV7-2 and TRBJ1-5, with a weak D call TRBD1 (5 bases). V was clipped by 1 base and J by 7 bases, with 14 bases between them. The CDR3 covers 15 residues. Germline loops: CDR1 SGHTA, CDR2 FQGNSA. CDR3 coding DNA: TGTGCCAGCAGCTTAGGGATTGGGGCTGTGCAGCCCCAGCATTTT. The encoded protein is CASSLGIGAVQPQHF.

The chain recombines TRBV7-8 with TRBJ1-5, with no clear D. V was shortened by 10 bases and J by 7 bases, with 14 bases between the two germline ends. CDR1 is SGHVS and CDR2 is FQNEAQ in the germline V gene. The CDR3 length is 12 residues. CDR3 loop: CATGMVPQPQHF. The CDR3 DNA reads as TGTGCCACCGGGATGGTTCCACAGCCCCAGCATTTT. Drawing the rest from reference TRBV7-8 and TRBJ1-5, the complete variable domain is GAGVSQSPRYKVAKRGQDVALRCDPISGHVSLFWYQQALGQGPEFLTYFQNEAQLDKSGLPSDRFFAERPEGSVSTLKIQRTQQEDSAVYLCATGMVPQPQHFGDGTRLSIL.

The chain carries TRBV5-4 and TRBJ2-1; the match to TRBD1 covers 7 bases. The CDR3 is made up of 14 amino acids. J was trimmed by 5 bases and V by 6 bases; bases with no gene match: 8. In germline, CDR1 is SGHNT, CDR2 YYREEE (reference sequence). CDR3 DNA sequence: TGTGCCAGCACCTCCGGACAGGTTAACAATGAGCAGTTCTTC. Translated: CASTSGQVNNEQFF.

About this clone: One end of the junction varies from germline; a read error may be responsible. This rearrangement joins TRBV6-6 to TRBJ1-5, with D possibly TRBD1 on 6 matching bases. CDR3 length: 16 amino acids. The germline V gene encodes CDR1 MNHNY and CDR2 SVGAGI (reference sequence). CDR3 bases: TGTGCCAGCAGCAGAAATCCACAGGGCCGCAAGCAGCCCCAGCATTTT. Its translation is CASSRNPQGRKQPQHF.

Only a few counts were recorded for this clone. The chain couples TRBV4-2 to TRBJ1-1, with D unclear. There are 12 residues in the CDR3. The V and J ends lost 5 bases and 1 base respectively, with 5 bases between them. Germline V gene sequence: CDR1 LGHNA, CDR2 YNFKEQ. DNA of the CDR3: TGTGCCAGCAGCTTGAGGAACACTGAAGCTTTCTTT. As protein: CASSLRNTEAFF.

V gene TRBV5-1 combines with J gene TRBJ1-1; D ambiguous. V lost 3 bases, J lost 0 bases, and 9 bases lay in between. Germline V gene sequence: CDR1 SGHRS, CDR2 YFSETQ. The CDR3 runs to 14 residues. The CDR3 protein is CASSSGDMNTEAFF. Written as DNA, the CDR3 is TGCGCCAGCAGCTCCGGGGATATGAACACTGAAGCTTTCTTT.

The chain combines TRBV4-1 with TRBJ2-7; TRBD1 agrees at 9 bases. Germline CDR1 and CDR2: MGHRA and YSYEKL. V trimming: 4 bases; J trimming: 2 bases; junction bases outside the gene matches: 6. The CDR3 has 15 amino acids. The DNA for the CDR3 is TGCGCCAGCAGCCCTTGGGACAGGGCCACCTACGAGCAGTACTTC. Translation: CASSPWDRATYEQYF.

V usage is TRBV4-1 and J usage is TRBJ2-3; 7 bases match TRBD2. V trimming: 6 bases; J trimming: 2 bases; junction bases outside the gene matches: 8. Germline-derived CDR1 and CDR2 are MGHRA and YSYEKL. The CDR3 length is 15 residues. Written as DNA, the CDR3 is TGCGCCAGCAGTGCCGGGACTATCAACACAGATACGCAGTATTTT. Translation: CASSAGTINTDTQYF.

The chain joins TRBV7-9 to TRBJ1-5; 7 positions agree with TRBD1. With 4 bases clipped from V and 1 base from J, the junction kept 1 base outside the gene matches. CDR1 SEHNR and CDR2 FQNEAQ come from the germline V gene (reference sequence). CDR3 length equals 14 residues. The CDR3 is CASSWGQSNQPQHF. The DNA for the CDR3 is TGTGCCAGCAGCTGGGGACAGAGCAATCAGCCCCAGCATTTT.

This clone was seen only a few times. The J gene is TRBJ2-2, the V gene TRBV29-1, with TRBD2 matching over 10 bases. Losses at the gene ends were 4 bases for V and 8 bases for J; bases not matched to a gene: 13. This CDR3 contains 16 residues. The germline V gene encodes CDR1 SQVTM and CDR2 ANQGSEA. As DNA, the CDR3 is TGCAGCGTTGGGGGAGCGGGGGGGCCGAGGACTGGGGAGCTGTTTTTT. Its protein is CSVGGAGGPRTGELFF.

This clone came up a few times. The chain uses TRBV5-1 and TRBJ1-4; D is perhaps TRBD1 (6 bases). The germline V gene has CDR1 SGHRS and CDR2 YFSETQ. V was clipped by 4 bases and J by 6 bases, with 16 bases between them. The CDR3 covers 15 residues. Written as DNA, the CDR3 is TGCGCCAGCAGCGGACGGGACAAGGGGGATGAAAAACTGTTTTTT. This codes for CASSGRDKGDEKLFF.

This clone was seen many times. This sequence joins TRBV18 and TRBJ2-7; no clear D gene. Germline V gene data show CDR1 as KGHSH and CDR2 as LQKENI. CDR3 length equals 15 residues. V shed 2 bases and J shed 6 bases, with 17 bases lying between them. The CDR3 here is CASSPLALTNGEQYF. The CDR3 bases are TGTGCCAGCTCACCATTGGCCCTTACAAATGGCGAGCAGTACTTC.

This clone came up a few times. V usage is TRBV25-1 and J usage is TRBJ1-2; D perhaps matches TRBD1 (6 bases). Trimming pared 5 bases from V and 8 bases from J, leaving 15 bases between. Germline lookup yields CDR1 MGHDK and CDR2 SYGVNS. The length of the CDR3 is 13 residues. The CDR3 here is CASSPRTVGGYTF. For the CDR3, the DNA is TGTGCCAGCAGTCCCCGGACAGTGGGCGGCTACACCTTC.